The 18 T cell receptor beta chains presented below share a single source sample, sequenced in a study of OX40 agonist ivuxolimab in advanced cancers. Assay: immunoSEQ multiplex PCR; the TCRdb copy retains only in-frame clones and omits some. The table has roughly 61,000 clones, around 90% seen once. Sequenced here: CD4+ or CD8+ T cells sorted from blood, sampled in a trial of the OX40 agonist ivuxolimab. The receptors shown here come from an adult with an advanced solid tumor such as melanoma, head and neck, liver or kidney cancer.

CDR3 protein: CASSPMGSGNQPQHF. As DNA, the CDR3 is TGTGCCAGCTCACCGATGGGTTCGGGCAATCAGCCCCAGCATTTT. V is TRBV18 and J is TRBJ1-5; the D is unclear. The CDR3 runs 15 residues. The ends were cut back, 3 bases at V and 2 bases at J, with 11 bases in the middle. Germline values: CDR1 KGHSH, CDR2 LQKENI.

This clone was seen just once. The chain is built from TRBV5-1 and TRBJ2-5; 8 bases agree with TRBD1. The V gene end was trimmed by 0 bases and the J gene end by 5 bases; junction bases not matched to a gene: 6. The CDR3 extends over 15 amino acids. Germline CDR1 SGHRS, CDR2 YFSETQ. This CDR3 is CASSLGQGAGETQYF. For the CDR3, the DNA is TGCGCCAGCAGCTTGGGGCAGGGGGCCGGGGAGACCCAGTACTTC. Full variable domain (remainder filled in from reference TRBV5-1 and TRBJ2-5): KAGVTQTPRYLIKTRGQQVTLSCSPISGHRSVSWYQQTPGQGLQFLFEYFSETQRNKGNFPGRFSGRQFSNSRSEMNVSTLELGDSALYLCASSLGQGAGETQYFGPGTRLLVL.

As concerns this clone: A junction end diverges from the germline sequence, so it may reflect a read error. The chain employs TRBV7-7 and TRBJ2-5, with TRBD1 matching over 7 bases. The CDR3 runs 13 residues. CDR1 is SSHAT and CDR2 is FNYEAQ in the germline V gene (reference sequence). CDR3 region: CASSLGGRETQYF. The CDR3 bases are TGTGCTAGCAGCTTAGGGGGCCGGGAGACCCAGTACTTC. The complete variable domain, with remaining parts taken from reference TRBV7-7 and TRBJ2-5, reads GAGVSQSPRYKVTKRGQDVTLRCDPISSHATLYWYQQALGQGPEFLTYFNYEAQPDKSGLPSDRFSAERPEGSISTLTIQRTEQRDSAMYRCASSLGGRETQYFGPGTRLLVL.

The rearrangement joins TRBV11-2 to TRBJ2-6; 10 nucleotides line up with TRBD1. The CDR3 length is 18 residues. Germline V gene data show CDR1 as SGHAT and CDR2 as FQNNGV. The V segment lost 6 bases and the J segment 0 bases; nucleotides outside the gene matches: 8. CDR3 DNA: TGTGCCAGCAGATCTGTCCGGGACAGGGGCTCTGGGGCCAACGTCCTGACTTTC. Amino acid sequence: CASRSVRDRGSGANVLTF.

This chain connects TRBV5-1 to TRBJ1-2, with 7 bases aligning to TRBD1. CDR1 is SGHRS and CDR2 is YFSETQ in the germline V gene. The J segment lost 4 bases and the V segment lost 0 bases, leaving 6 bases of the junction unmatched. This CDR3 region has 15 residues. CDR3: CASSLATGERYGYTF. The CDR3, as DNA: TGCGCCAGCAGCTTGGCTACAGGGGAGCGCTATGGCTACACCTTC.

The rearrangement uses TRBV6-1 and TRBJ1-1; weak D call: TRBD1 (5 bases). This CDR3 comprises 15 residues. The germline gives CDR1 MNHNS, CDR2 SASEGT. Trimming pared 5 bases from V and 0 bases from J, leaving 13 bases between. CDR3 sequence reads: CASSTRLGVNTEAFF. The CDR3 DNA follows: TGTGCCAGCAGTACCAGACTGGGGGTGAACACTGAAGCTTTCTTT.

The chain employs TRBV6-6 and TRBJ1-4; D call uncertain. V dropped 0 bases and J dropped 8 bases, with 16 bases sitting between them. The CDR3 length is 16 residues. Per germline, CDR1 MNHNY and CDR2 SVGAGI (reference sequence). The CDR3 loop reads CASSYSKSESSEKLFF. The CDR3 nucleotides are TGTGCCAGCAGTTACTCGAAATCGGAAAGTTCGGAAAAACTGTTTTTT.

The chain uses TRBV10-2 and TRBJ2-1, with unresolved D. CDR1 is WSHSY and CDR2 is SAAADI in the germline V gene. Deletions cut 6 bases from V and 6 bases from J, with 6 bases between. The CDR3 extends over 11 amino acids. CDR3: CASRQSNEQFF. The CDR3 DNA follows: TGCGCCAGCAGACAGAGCAATGAGCAGTTCTTC.

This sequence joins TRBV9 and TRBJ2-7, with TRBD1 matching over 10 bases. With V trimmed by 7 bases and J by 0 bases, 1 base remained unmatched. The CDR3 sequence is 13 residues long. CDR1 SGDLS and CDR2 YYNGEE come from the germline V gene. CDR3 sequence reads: CASGTGDSYEQYF. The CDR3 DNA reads TGTGCCAGCGGGACAGGGGACTCCTACGAGCAGTACTTC.

CDR3 bases: TGTGCCACCAGCAGTGATACAGGGGGAGGCTATGGCTACACCTTC. Its protein product is CATSSDTGGGYGYTF. The chain is built from TRBV15 and TRBJ1-2; 8 bases are shared with TRBD1. CDR3 length: 15 residues. Germline CDR1 and CDR2: LNHNV and YYDKDF (reference sequence). Trimming removed 3 bases from V and 4 bases from J; junction bases left unmatched: 7.

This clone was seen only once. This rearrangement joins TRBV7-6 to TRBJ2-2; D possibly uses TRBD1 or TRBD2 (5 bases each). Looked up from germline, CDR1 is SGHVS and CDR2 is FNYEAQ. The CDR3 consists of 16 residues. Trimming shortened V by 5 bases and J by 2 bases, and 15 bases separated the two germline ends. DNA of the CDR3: TGTGCCAGCAGCGCAGCAAGGGGACCAAACACCGGGGAGCTGTTTTTT. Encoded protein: CASSAARGPNTGELFF.

CDR3: CASSRTDTEAFF. The CDR3 DNA sequence: TGTGCCAGCAGCCGGACGGACACTGAAGCTTTCTTT. This chain connects TRBV6-6 to TRBJ1-1; D remains unclear. The V gene lost 6 bases and the J gene lost 3 bases, with 8 bases spanning the gap. The germline V gene encodes CDR1 MNHNY and CDR2 SVGAGI (reference sequence). There are 12 residues in the CDR3.

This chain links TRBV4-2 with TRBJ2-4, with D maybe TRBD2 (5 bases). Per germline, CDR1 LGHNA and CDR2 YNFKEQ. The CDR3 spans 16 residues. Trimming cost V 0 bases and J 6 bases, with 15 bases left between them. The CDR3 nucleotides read TGTGCCAGCAGCCAAGATGAAGGCGGGTCCGGAAACATTCAGTACTTC. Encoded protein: CASSQDEGGSGNIQYF.

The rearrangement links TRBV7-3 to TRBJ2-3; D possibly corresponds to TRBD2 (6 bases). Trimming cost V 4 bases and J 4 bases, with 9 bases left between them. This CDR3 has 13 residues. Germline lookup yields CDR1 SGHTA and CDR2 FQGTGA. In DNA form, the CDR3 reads TGTGCCAGCAGCTCCTGGGGGGCAGATACGCAGTATTTT. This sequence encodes CASSSWGADTQYF.

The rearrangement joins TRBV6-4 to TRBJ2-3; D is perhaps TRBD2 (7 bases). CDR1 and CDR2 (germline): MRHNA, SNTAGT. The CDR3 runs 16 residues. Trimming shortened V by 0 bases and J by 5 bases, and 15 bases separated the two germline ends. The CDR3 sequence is CASSDSISGGRDTQYF. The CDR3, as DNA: TGTGCCAGCAGTGACTCGATCTCGGGGGGCAGAGATACGCAGTATTTT.

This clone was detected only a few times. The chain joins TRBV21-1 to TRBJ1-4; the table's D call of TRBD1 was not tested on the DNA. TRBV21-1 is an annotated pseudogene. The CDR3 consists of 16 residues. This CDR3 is CASSKGRGGTDEKLFF. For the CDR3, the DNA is TGTGCCAGCAGCAAAGGGCGAGGGGGCACGGATGAAAAACTGTTTTTT.

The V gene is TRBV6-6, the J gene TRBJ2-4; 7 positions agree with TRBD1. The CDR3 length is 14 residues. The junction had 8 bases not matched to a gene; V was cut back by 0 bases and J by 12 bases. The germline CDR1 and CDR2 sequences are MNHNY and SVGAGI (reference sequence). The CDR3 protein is CASSYSIQGRAQYF. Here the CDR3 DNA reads TGTGCCAGCAGTTACTCGATACAGGGGCGGGCTCAGTACTTC.

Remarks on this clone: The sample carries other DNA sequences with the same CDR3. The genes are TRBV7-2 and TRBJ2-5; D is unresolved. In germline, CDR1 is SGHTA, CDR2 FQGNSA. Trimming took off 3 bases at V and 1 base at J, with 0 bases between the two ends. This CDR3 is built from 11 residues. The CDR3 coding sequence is TGTGCCAGCAGCTTCCAAGAGACCCAGTACTTC. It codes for CASSFQETQYF. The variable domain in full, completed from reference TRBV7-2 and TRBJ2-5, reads GAGVSQSPSNKVTEKGKDVELRCDPISGHTALYWYRQSLGQGLEFLIYFQGNSAPDKSGLPSDRFSAERTGGSVSTLTIQRTQQEDSAVYLCASSFQETQYFGPGTRLLVL.